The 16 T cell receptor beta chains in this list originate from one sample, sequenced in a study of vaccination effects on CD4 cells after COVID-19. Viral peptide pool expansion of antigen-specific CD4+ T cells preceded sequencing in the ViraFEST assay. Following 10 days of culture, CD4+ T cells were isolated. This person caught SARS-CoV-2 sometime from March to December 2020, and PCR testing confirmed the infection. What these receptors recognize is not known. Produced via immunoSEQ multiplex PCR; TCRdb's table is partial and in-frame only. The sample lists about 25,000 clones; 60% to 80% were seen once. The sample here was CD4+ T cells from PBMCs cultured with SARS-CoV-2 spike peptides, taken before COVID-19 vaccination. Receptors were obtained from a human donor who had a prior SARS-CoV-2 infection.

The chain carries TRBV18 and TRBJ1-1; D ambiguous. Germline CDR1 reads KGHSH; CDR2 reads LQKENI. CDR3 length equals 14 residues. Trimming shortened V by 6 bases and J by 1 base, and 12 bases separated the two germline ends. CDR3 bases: TGTGCCAGCTCTTCATTGGGAGGGAACACTGAAGCTTTCTTT. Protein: CASSSLGGNTEAFF.

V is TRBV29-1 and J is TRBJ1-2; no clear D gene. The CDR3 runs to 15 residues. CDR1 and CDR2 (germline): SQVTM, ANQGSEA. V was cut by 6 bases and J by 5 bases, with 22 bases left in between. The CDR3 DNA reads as TGCAGCGTGGACCTCGGCGGACGGAGCCGATATGGCTACACCTTC. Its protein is CSVDLGGRSRYGYTF.

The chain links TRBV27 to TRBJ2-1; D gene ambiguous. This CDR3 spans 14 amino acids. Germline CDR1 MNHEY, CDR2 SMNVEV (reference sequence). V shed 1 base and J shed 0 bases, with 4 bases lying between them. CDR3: CASSLFPSYNEQFF. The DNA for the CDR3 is TGTGCCAGCAGTTTATTCCCCTCCTACAATGAGCAGTTCTTC.

The CDR3 DNA reads TGTGCCAGCAGCTTTACGGGGCGGACAAACTATGGCTACACCTTC. Residues: CASSFTGRTNYGYTF. This chain joins TRBV11-1 and TRBJ1-2; D might be TRBD1 (5 bases). Trimming left V 3 bases short and J 2 bases short, with 13 bases between. The CDR3 contains 15 residues. The germline gives CDR1 SGHAT, CDR2 FQDESV (reference sequence).

The CDR3 DNA reads TGTGCCAGCAGCTTATTCCGGACAGGGATTAACGAGCAGTACTTC. This codes for CASSLFRTGINEQYF. The gene calls are TRBV7-8 and TRBJ2-7; 8 bases are shared with TRBD1. CDR3 size: 15 residues. CDR1 SGHVS and CDR2 FQNEAQ come from the germline V gene. The V segment lost 2 bases and the J segment 5 bases; nucleotides outside the gene matches: 8. Full variable domain (rest looked up from reference TRBV7-8 and TRBJ2-7): GAGVSQSPRYKVAKRGQDVALRCDPISGHVSLFWYQQALGQGPEFLTYFQNEAQLDKSGLPSDRFFAERPEGSVSTLKIQRTQQEDSAVYLCASSLFRTGINEQYFGPGTRLTVT.

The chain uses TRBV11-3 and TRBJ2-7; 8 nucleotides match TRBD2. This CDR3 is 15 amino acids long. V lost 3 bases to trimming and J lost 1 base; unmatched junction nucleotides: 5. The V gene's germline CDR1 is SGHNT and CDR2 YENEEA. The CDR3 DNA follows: TGTGCCAGCAGCTTCTTGTTAGCGGGATCCTACGAGCAGTACTTC. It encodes CASSFLLAGSYEQYF.

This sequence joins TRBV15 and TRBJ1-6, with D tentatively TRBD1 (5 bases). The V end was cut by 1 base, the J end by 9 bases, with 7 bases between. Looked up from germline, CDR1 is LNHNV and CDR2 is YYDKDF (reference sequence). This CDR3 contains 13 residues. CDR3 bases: TGTGCCACCAGCAGAGGACAGTTTTCACCCCTCCACTTT. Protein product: CATSRGQFSPLHF.

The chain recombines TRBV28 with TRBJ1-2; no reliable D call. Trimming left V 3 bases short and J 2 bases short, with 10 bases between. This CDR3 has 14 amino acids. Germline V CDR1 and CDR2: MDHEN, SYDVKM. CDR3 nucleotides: TGTGCCAGCAGTTTGAGAGGAATCAACTATGGCTACACCTTC. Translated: CASSLRGINYGYTF.

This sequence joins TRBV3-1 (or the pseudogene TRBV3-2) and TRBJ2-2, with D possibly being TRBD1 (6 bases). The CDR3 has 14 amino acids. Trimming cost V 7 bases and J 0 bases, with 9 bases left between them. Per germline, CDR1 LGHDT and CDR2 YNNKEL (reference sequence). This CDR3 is CASIGTTNTGELFF. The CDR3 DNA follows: TGTGCCAGCATCGGGACAACGAACACCGGGGAGCTGTTTTTT.

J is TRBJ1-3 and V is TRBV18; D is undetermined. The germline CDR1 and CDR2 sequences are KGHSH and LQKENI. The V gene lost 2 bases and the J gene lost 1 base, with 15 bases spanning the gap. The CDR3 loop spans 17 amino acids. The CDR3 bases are TGTGCCAGCTCACCAGGGAGCATTATTCTTTCTGGAAACACCATATATTTT. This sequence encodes CASSPGSIILSGNTIYF.

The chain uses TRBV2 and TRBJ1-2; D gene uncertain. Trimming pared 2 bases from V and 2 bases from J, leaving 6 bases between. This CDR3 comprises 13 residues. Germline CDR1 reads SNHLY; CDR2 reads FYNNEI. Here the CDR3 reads CASSERENYGYTF. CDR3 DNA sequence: TGTGCCAGCAGTGAACGGGAGAACTATGGCTACACCTTC. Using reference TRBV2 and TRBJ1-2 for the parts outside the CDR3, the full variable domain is EPEVTQTPSHQVTQMGQEVILRCVPISNHLYFYWYRQILGQKVEFLVSFYNNEISEKSEIFDDQFSVERPDGSNFTLKIRSTKLEDSAMYFCASSERENYGYTFGSGTRLTVV.

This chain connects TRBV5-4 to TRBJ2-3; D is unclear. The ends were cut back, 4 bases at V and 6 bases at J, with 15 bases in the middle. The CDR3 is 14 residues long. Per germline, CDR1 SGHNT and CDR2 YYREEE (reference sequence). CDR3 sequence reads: CASSLGPYRDTQYF. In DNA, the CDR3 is TGTGCCAGCAGCCTAGGGCCCTACCGCGATACGCAGTATTTT.

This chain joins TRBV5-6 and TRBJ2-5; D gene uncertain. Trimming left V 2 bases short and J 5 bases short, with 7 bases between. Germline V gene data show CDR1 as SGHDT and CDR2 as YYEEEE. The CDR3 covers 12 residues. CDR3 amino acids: CASSFWRETQYF. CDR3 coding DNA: TGTGCCAGCAGCTTTTGGCGGGAGACCCAGTACTTC. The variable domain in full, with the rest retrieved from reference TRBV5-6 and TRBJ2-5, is DAGVTQSPTHLIKTRGQQVTLRCSPKSGHDTVSWYQQALGQGPQFIFQYYEEEERQRGNFPDRFSGHQFPNYSSELNVNALLLGDSALYLCASSFWRETQYFGPGTRLLVL.

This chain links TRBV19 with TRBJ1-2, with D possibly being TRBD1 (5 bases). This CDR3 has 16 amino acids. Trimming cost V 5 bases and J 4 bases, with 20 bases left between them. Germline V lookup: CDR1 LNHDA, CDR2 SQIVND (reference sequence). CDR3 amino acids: CASSPPGAGPSYGYTF. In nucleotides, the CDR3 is TGTGCCAGTAGTCCTCCCGGGGCAGGGCCGAGCTATGGCTACACCTTC.

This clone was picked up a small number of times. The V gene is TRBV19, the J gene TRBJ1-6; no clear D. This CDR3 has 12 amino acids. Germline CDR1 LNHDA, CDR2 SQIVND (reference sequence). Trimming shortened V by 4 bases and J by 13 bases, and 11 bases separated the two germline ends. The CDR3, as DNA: TGTGCCAGTAGTACCCGTGGAGCCCCCCTCCACTTT. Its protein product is CASSTRGAPLHF.

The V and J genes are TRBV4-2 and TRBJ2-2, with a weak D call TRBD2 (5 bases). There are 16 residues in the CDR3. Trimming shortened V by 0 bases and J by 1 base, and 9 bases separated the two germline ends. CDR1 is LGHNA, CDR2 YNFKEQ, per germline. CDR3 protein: CASSQDRGGNTGELFF. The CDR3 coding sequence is TGTGCCAGCAGCCAAGATCGAGGAGGGAACACCGGGGAGCTGTTTTTT.